This TCR beta chain came from a study of regulatory T cells. Note on this clone: Antigen: not known.

Regulatory (CD25-high CD127-low) and conventional (CD25-low CD127-high) CD4+ T cells were sorted separately. Study results and limitations: Regulatory T cells from CD3G-deficient patients were less diverse than autologous conventional CD4+ cells and control regulatory cells. Skewed V and J usage and few unique V-J pairs marked patient repertoires, most in Tregs.

The trim removed 5 bases at V and 7 bases at J, leaving 19 bases unmatched. Germline-derived CDR1 and CDR2 are MDHEN and SYDVKM. This CDR3 has 19 amino acids. The PCR used 52 TRBV and 13 TRBJ primers. Libraries were prepared by immunoSEQ multiplex PCR; TCRdb keeps only in-frame clonotypes and omits some of them. The data contain approximately 3,100 clones, around 94% of them singletons. Sequencing was performed on CD4+ Tregs sorted from blood. The chain is built from TRBV28 and TRBJ1-5, with 11 bases lining up with TRBD1. The sequence derives from a person aged 18 to 29 with CD3G deficiency. CDR3 bases: TGTGCCAGCAGTCCTACTCTGGACAGGGGGCGAGGGTCAGCCCAGCCCCAGCATTTT. It translates to CASSPTLDRGRGSAQPQHF. Drawing the rest from reference TRBV28 and TRBJ1-5, the complete variable domain is DVKVTQSSRYLVKRTGEKVFLECVQDMDHENMFWYRQDPGLGLRLIYFSYDVKMKEKGDIPEGYSVSREKKERFSLILESASTNQTSMYLCASSPTLDRGRGSAQPQHFGDGTRLSIL.